This TCR beta chain was recorded in a study of blood T cell repertoires in COVID-19. Study-wide background: Samples of COVID-19 (acute and convalescent) were obtained from the United States, Italy and Spain.

CDR3 length: 18 residues. V lost 2 bases and J lost 1; bases outside the gene matches: 10. Germline values: CDR1 MNHEY, CDR2 SMNVEV (reference sequence). Living in 24 US areas, the participants were between 18 and 89 years of age. In assigning cohorts, the study relied on participant-reported clinical history. As handled by the study authors: Amplification of reference gene primers was used by the study to estimate nucleated cell counts. TCRdb keeps only in-frame clones here, not all; method: immunoSEQ multiplex PCR. The V and J calls and clone size are taken from that table; D and trimming were inferred from the DNA. The data contain 300,000 to 350,000 clones, approximately 86% of them seen just once; the ten biggest clones take up about 4.2%.

This chain uses TRBV27 with TRBJ1-5; 8 bases are shared with TRBD1. The sample taken for sequencing was PBMCs or T cells enriched from blood (not recorded which). The receptor was derived from a woman aged 40 to 50 with acute COVID-19. The CDR3 protein is CASSLRPSTGVSNQPQHF. CDR3 DNA: TGTGCCAGCAGTTTACGTCCCTCGACAGGGGTGAGCAATCAGCCCCAGCATTTT.